The rows below give T cell receptor beta chains drawn from one sample of a study of T cell changes during pregnancy in multiple sclerosis. Profiling relied on immunoSEQ multiplex PCR, and the TCRdb table lists in-frame clones only, not all of them. The data contain tens of thousands of clones, over 80% of them seen just once; the ten biggest clones take up around 0.5%. Source: CD4+ T cells from peripheral blood mononuclear cells, taken in the third trimester of pregnancy. Source of these receptors: a female donor in good health, enrolled as a control in a pregnancy study. Both conserved end residues are part of each CDR3. Fields, in order: CDR3 protein, CDR3 DNA, V gene, D gene, J gene, CDR3 length, clone size. D genes are given only for firm matches. For some rows the clone size is stated as once, few or many, or as a class when expanded; others skip it.

CASSFGIAGRYNEQFF,TGCGCCAGCAGCTTCGGTATAGCGGGGCGATACAATGAGCAGTTCTTC,TRBV5-1,TRBD2,TRBJ2-1,16,.
CASRRDSRPNEKLFF,TGTGCCAGCAGGCGGGACAGCCGACCTAATGAAAAACTGTTTTTT,TRBV27,TRBD1,TRBJ1-4,15,.
CASTPGQPYEQYF,TGTGCCAGCACCCCGGGACAGCCCTACGAGCAGTACTTC,TRBV6-6,TRBD1,TRBJ2-7,13,.
CASSLAPLGTGETQYF,TGTGCCAGCAGCTTGGCCCCCTTGGGGACTGGGGAGACCCAGTACTTC,TRBV5-4,.,TRBJ2-5,16,few
CASSPSGLGSDTQYF,TGTGCCAGCAGCCCTTCGGGACTAGGTTCAGATACGCAGTATTTT,TRBV7-3,TRBD2,TRBJ2-3,15,.
CASSLGRSYNEQFF,TGTGCCAGCAGCTTGGGTCGTTCCTACAATGAGCAGTTCTTC,TRBV5-4,.,TRBJ2-1,14,.
CASSLAPSPLAGRDTQYF,TGTGCCAGCAGTTTAGCCCCCTCACCGCTAGCGGGGAGAGATACGCAGTATTTT,TRBV27,TRBD2,TRBJ2-3,18,.
CASSYPGVSGNTIYF,TGTGCCAGCAGCTACCCGGGGGTCTCTGGAAACACCATATATTTT,TRBV7-8,.,TRBJ1-3,15,.
CASRRTDRKSAYEQYF,TGTGCAAGTCGCCGAACGGACAGAAAATCCGCCTACGAGCAGTACTTC,TRBV12-2,.,TRBJ2-7,16,.
CASSLGTGWNTEAFF,TGTGCCAGCAGCTTAGGGACAGGGTGGAACACTGAAGCTTTCTTT,TRBV7-2,TRBD1,TRBJ1-1,15,once
CASSLRGYATHEQYF,TGTGCCAGCAGCCTAAGGGGATATGCTACCCACGAGCAGTACTTC,TRBV14,.,TRBJ2-7,15,.
CASGSLAGGPGEQFF,TGTGCCAGCGGGAGTCTAGCGGGAGGGCCCGGTGAGCAGTTCTTC,TRBV6-6,TRBD2,TRBJ2-1,15,.
CASSKDLSNSPLHF,TGTGCCAGCAGCAAGGACTTGTCCAATTCACCCCTCCACTTT,TRBV5-4,.,TRBJ1-6,14,.
CASGRDGSSYEQYF,TGTGCCAGCGGACGGGACGGGAGCTCCTACGAGCAGTACTTC,TRBV27,.,TRBJ2-7,14,once
CASSLNGNSGNTIYF,TGTGCCAGCAGCTTAAATGGCAACTCTGGAAACACCATATATTTT,TRBV7-3,.,TRBJ1-3,15,.
CASSYSSKAKNIQYF,TGTGCCAGCAGTTACTCGAGTAAAGCCAAAAACATTCAGTACTTC,TRBV6-5,.,TRBJ2-4,15,once
CASSQASTGEKAFF,TGTGCCAGCAGCCAAGCTTCCACAGGAGAGAAAGCTTTCTTT,TRBV14,.,TRBJ1-1,14,.
CASSFPTGEQYF,TGTGCCAGCAGCTTCCCGACGGGGGAGCAGTACTTC,TRBV11-3,.,TRBJ2-7,12,once
CASSGPGQGDEQYF,TGTGCCAGCAGTGGTCCAGGACAAGGCGACGAGCAGTACTTC,TRBV28,.,TRBJ2-7,14,.
CASSQNVASGQETQYF,TGTGCCAGCTCCCAAAACGTGGCTAGCGGACAAGAGACCCAGTACTTC,TRBV18,TRBD2,TRBJ2-5,16,.
CASSLWGSGGTYTQYF,TGTGCCAGCAGCTTATGGGGGTCGGGAGGCACATATACGCAGTATTTT,TRBV7-8,TRBD2,TRBJ2-3,16,once
CASSYSQGISYEQYF,TGTGCCAGCAGTTACTCCCAGGGGATTTCCTACGAGCAGTACTTC,TRBV6-5,.,TRBJ2-7,15,.
CASSGSESSYEQYF,TGCGCCAGCAGCGGTAGCGAGTCTTCCTACGAGCAGTACTTC,TRBV5-1,.,TRBJ2-7,14,.
CASSLRATGGFQNTGELFF,TGTGCCAGCAGCTTGAGGGCGACAGGGGGCTTCCAGAACACCGGGGAGCTGTTTTTT,TRBV7-8,TRBD1,TRBJ2-2,19,.
CSVAGQGDEKLFF,TGCAGCGTCGCGGGACAGGGAGACGAAAAACTGTTTTTT,TRBV29-1,TRBD1,TRBJ1-4,13,.
CASSIEAGGWTEAFF,TGTGCCAGTAGTATAGAGGCCGGGGGTTGGACTGAAGCTTTCTTT,TRBV19,.,TRBJ1-1,15,.
CASSAYTGLALGYTF,TGTGCCAGCTCAGCATACACGGGACTCGCCCTGGGCTACACCTTC,TRBV18,.,TRBJ1-2,15,.
CASSDFLSGAFF,TGTGCCAGTTCCGACTTTCTTTCGGGAGCTTTCTTT,TRBV19,.,TRBJ1-1,12,.
CASRTDLGDNSNQPQHF,TGTGCCAGCCGAACTGACTTGGGGGACAATAGCAATCAGCCCCAGCATTTT,TRBV6-4,.,TRBJ1-5,17,.
CASRMTGMPQETQYF,TGTGCCAGCAGGATGACAGGGATGCCCCAAGAGACCCAGTACTTC,TRBV14,TRBD1,TRBJ2-5,15,.
CASSQEGQGYGYTF,TGCGCCAGCAGCCAAGAAGGGCAGGGATATGGCTACACCTTC,TRBV4-3,.,TRBJ1-2,14,.
CASSPASAEKLFF,TGTGCCAGCTCACCCGCCTCTGCGGAAAAACTGTTTTTT,TRBV18,.,TRBJ1-4,13,.
CASSETSNEQFF,TGTGCCAGCAGCGAAACTAGCAATGAGCAGTTCTTC,TRBV2,.,TRBJ2-1,12,.
CASSLVPHMTGGHEQYF,TGTGCCAGCAGCTTAGTCCCCCATATGACAGGGGGCCACGAGCAGTACTTC,TRBV7-6,TRBD1,TRBJ2-7,17,once
CASRIQSGTSSYEQYF,TGTGCCAGCAGGATACAATCCGGGACAAGCTCCTACGAGCAGTACTTC,TRBV28,.,TRBJ2-7,16,once
CATIQNTEAFF,TGCGCCACCATACAAAACACTGAAGCTTTCTTT,TRBV10-2,.,TRBJ1-1,11,.
CAWVGRGGLETQYF,TGTGCCTGGGTGGGGCGGGGGGGCCTGGAGACCCAGTACTTC,TRBV30,TRBD2,TRBJ2-5,14,once
CSVEMGAGGWTQYF,TGCAGCGTCGAGATGGGGGCGGGGGGGTGGACCCAGTACTTC,TRBV29-1,TRBD2,TRBJ2-5,14,.
CASSGGQSMNTEAFF,TGTGCCAGCAGCGGAGGACAGTCCATGAACACTGAAGCTTTCTTT,TRBV7-2,.,TRBJ1-1,15,.
CASSFSYGQGGSYEQYF,TGCGCCAGCAGCTTTAGTTACGGACAGGGGGGCTCCTACGAGCAGTACTTC,TRBV5-1,TRBD1,TRBJ2-7,17,.
CASSTAGLAGGLTYEQYF,TGTGCCAGCAGCACAGCGGGACTAGCGGGGGGCCTTACCTACGAGCAGTACTTC,TRBV7-8,TRBD2,TRBJ2-7,18,.
CASSREGGPNEKLFF,TGTGCCAGCAGCCGCGAAGGAGGGCCCAATGAAAAACTGTTTTTT,TRBV7-3,.,TRBJ1-4,15,.
CASILQPSSYNSPLHF,TGTGCCAGCATCCTACAGCCAAGCTCCTATAATTCACCCCTCCACTTT,TRBV2,.,TRBJ1-6,16,.
CASSQRLAGGNNEQFF,TGTGCCAGCAGTCAAAGACTAGCGGGAGGAAACAATGAGCAGTTCTTC,TRBV6-6,TRBD2,TRBJ2-1,16,.
CASSVTGSDTQYF,TGTGCCAGCAGCGTCACGGGGTCAGATACGCAGTATTTT,TRBV9,.,TRBJ2-3,13,.
CASSLDGLAGKETQYF,TGTGCCAGCAGCTTGGATGGACTAGCGGGCAAAGAGACCCAGTACTTC,TRBV7-9,TRBD2,TRBJ2-5,16,.
CSARGSGELFF,TGCAGTGCCAGGGGATCCGGGGAGCTGTTTTTT,TRBV20-1,.,TRBJ2-2,11,.
CASSSASGSYNEQFF,TGCGCCAGCAGCTCTGCTAGCGGGAGTTACAATGAGCAGTTCTTC,TRBV5-1,TRBD2,TRBJ2-1,15,.
CASSPATSGVAKNIQYF,TGTGCCAGCTCACCCGCCACTAGCGGGGTAGCCAAAAACATTCAGTACTTC,TRBV18,TRBD2,TRBJ2-4,17,.
CASSPGLIYEQYF,TGTGCCAGCAGCCCGGGACTGATCTACGAGCAGTACTTC,TRBV14,.,TRBJ2-7,13,.
CASSQWTDRSSGANVLTF,TGTGCCAGCAGCCAGTGGACAGATAGAAGCTCTGGGGCCAACGTCCTGACTTTC,TRBV7-3,.,TRBJ2-6,18,.
CASSIQADANYGYTF,TGTGCCAGTAGTATACAAGCGGACGCTAACTATGGCTACACCTTC,TRBV19,.,TRBJ1-2,15,.
CASTGTVYGYTF,TGTGCCAGCACTGGGACAGTCTATGGCTACACCTTC,TRBV28,TRBD1,TRBJ1-2,12,.